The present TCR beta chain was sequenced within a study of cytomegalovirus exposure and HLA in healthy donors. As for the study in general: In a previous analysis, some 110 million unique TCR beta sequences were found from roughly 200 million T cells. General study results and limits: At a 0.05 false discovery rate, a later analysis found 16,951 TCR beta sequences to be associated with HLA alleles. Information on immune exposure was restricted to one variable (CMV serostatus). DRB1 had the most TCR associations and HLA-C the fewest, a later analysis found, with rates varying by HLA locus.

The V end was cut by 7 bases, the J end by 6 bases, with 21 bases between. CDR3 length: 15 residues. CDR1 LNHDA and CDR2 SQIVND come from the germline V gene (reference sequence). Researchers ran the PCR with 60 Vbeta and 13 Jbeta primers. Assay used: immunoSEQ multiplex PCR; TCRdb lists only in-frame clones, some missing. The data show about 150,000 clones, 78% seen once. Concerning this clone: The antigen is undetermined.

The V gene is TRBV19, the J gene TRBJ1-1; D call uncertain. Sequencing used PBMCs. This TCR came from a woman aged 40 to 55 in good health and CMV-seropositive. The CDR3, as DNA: TGTGCCAGTAAAGAGGGTGGAGGAATTCTGGCTGAAGCTTTCTTT. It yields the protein CASKEGGGILAEAFF.